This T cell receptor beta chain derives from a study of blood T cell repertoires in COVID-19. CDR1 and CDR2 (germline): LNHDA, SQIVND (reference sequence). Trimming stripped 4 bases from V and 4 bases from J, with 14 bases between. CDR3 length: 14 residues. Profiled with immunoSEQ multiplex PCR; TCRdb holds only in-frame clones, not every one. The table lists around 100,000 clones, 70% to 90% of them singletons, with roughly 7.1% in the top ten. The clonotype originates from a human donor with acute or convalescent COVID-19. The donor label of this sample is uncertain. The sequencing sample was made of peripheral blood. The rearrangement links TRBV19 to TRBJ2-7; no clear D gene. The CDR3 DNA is TGTGCCAGTAGTAGGGTTACAGATCCTTACGAGCAGTACTTC. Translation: CASSRVTDPYEQYF.